What follows are 24 T cell receptor beta chains derived from one specimen sequenced in a study of T-cell reconstitution after alpha-beta-depleted transplantation in children. Researchers prepared the TCRbeta library using unique molecular identifiers, the study reports. Each CDR3 protein is one row after TCRdb ran MiXCR on the PCR reads. Among fewer than 400,000 distinct CDR3 sequences listed, around 21% were seen once. The sequenced sample was PBMCs from the stem cell graft donor, obtained from the stem cell graft. These receptors all come from a human donor who donated a stem cell graft to a child with acute myeloid leukemia.

The J gene is TRBJ2-1, the V gene TRBV28; 9 positions match TRBD2. The CDR3 sequence is 15 residues long. CDR1 MDHEN and CDR2 SYDVKM come from the germline V gene. V dropped 5 bases and J dropped 3; count of bases not matched to a gene: 5. In DNA form, the CDR3 reads TGTGCCAGCAGTCCGGGACTAGCACTCTACAATGAGCAGTTCTTC. This gives the protein CASSPGLALYNEQFF. The full variable domain, in which reference TRBV28 and TRBJ2-1 provide the parts outside the CDR3, is DVKVTQSSRYLVKRTGEKVFLECVQDMDHENMFWYRQDPGLGLRLIYFSYDVKMKEKGDIPEGYSVSREKKERFSLILESASTNQTSMYLCASSPGLALYNEQFFGPGTRLTVL.

Regarding this clonotype: This clone may be a read error of a much larger clone one base away. The CDR3: CASSLESGANVLTF. In DNA, the CDR3 is TGTGCCAGCAGTTTGGAGTCTGGGGCCAACGTCCTGACTTTC. The V gene is TRBV27, the J gene TRBJ2-6, with D unresolved. The V gene lost 3 bases and the J gene lost 1 base, with 4 bases spanning the gap. CDR1 MNHEY and CDR2 SMNVEV come from the germline V gene (reference sequence). The CDR3 runs to 14 residues. Complete variable domain (other parts from reference TRBV27 and TRBJ2-6): EAQVTQNPRYLITVTGKKLTVTCSQNMNHEYMSWYRQDPGLGLRQIYYSMNVEVTDKGDVPEGYKVSRKEKRNFPLILESPSPNQTSLYFCASSLESGANVLTFGAGSRLTVL.

This clonotype was seen more than once but under ten times. V usage is TRBV29-1 and J usage is TRBJ2-2; TRBD2 aligns across 10 bases. V trimming: 6 bases; J trimming: 5 bases; junction bases outside the gene matches: 6. Germline-derived CDR1 and CDR2 are SQVTM and ANQGSEA. The CDR3 consists of 14 residues. The CDR3 is CSVGTSVLTGELFF. CDR3 DNA: TGCAGCGTAGGGACTAGCGTACTAACCGGGGAGCTGTTTTTT.

J is TRBJ2-5 and V is TRBV29-1; TRBD2 matches at 11 bases. Germline V gene lookup returns CDR1 SQVTM and CDR2 ANQGSEA. This CDR3 has 18 residues. After removal of 3 bases from V and 5 bases from J, the junction contained 17 bases not matched to a gene. DNA of the CDR3: TGCAGCGTTGATGGGAGTAGCGGGAGGGCCTCTCCTTCGGAGACCCAGTACTTC. Its translation is CSVDGSSGRASPSETQYF.

This clonotype was detected many times. The chain combines TRBV20-1 with TRBJ1-5; 7 nucleotides match TRBD1. With 5 bases clipped from V and 6 bases from J, the junction kept 7 bases outside the gene matches. In germline, CDR1 is DFQATT, CDR2 SNEGSKA (reference sequence). The CDR3 is 13 amino acids. The CDR3 nucleotides are TGCAGTGCTTCTGACAGGGAAAGTCAGCCCCAGCATTTT. Translated, it gives CSASDRESQPQHF.

This clonotype was detected a few times. The chain links TRBV5-1 to TRBJ2-7; 7 bases align to TRBD2. Germline loops: CDR1 SGHRS, CDR2 YFSETQ. The CDR3 has 16 residues. V gave up 0 bases and J gave up 2 bases; unmatched junction bases: 8. CDR3: CASSLAVGGSPYEQYF. The CDR3 bases are TGCGCCAGCAGCTTGGCCGTGGGCGGGAGCCCCTACGAGCAGTACTTC. Variable domain in full (rest from reference TRBV5-1 and TRBJ2-7): KAGVTQTPRYLIKTRGQQVTLSCSPISGHRSVSWYQQTPGQGLQFLFEYFSETQRNKGNFPGRFSGRQFSNSRSEMNVSTLELGDSALYLCASSLAVGGSPYEQYFGPGTRLTVT.

The chain has TRBV2 and TRBJ2-1; D is tentatively TRBD1 or TRBD2 (6 bases each). Trimming pared 4 bases from V and 5 bases from J, leaving 15 bases between. The CDR3 is 15 amino acids. The germline CDR1 and CDR2 sequences are SNHLY and FYNNEI. The CDR3 coding sequence is TGTGCCAGCAGTGGGGGGGAGGACAGACACAATGAGCAGTTCTTC. It translates to CASSGGEDRHNEQFF.

The V gene is TRBV5-5, the J gene TRBJ2-7; D is unresolved. Per the germline V gene, CDR1 is SGHKS and CDR2 is YYEKEE (reference sequence). The CDR3 length is 14 residues. With 2 bases removed from V and 7 bases from J, the gap between germline ends came to 16 bases. The CDR3 here is CASSFDARRGEQYF. The CDR3 DNA reads as TGTGCCAGCAGCTTCGATGCCCGCCGTGGGGAGCAGTACTTC.

This clonotype was recorded many times. This chain uses TRBV20-1 with TRBJ2-3; TRBD2 agrees at 8 bases. The CDR3 has 14 residues. The germline gives CDR1 DFQATT, CDR2 SNEGSKA (reference sequence). The ends lost 1 base at V and 6 bases at J; junction bases unmatched: 6. CDR3 residues: CSARGSRGRDTQYF. The CDR3 DNA sequence: TGCAGTGCTAGAGGGAGTCGCGGGAGGGATACGCAGTATTTT.

This clonotype was detected ten times or more. The chain employs TRBV7-2 and TRBJ2-1; D possibly matches TRBD1 or TRBD2 (5 bases each). This CDR3 has 13 residues. V was cut by 5 bases and J by 9 bases, with 14 bases left in between. CDR1 and CDR2 (germline): SGHTA, FQGNSA. CDR3 in amino acids: CASSRDRDGEQFF. The CDR3 region has the DNA TGTGCCAGCAGCCGAGACCGGGACGGTGAGCAGTTCTTC.

The gene calls are TRBV9 and TRBJ2-7; D might be TRBD1 (5 bases). Germline CDR1 and CDR2: SGDLS and YYNGEE. Trimming cost V 2 bases and J 2 bases, with 11 bases left between them. This CDR3 contains 14 residues. CDR3 in DNA: TGTGCCAGCAGCGTGACAGTAGATCCCTACGAGCAGTACTTC. Protein sequence: CASSVTVDPYEQYF.

This sequence joins TRBV29-1 and TRBJ2-2; possibly TRBD2 for D (6 bases). The CDR3 contains 14 residues. Between the trimmed V and J ends, which lost 7 bases and 3 bases, there was a span of 15 bases. Germline loops: CDR1 SQVTM, CDR2 ANQGSEA. The CDR3 sequence is CSGLGSSHTGELFF. CDR3 DNA: TGCAGCGGACTCGGGAGCTCCCACACCGGGGAGCTGTTTTTT.

This chain joins TRBV9 and TRBJ2-1; no clear D gene. Germline CDR1 reads SGDLS; CDR2 reads YYNGEE. CDR3 length equals 15 residues. V was trimmed by 1 base and J by 1 base, leaving 9 bases between them. The CDR3 protein is CASSVKSESYNEQFF. The CDR3 region has the DNA TGTGCCAGCAGCGTAAAATCCGAATCCTACAATGAGCAGTTCTTC.

This clonotype came up many times. V gene TRBV29-1 combines with J gene TRBJ2-2, with TRBD2 as a possible D gene (5 bases). Germline V lookup: CDR1 SQVTM, CDR2 ANQGSEA. The germline V and J ends were trimmed by 3 bases and 3 bases, with 8 bases remaining between them. This CDR3 is 13 amino acids long. This chain's CDR3 is CSVDGRDTGELFF. CDR3 in DNA: TGCAGCGTTGATGGGCGGGACACCGGGGAGCTGTTTTTT.

In its sample, this clonotype was seen a few times. The chain carries TRBV27 and TRBJ2-3, with 7 positions matching TRBD1. Trimming took 6 bases from V and 3 from J; bases not matched to a gene: 12. The CDR3 extends over 16 amino acids. Germline CDR1 reads MNHEY; CDR2 reads SMNVEV (reference sequence). CDR3 DNA: TGTGCCAGCAGATTCCGGACAGGTCACACAACAGATACGCAGTATTTT. Translation gives CASRFRTGHTTDTQYF.

This clonotype was detected only a few times. The V call is TRBV10-2, the J call TRBJ2-2; 8 nucleotides match TRBD2. Losses at the gene ends were 10 bases for V and 8 bases for J; bases not matched to a gene: 9. The CDR3 spans 13 residues. Germline CDR1 reads WSHSY; CDR2 reads SAAADI. CDR3 sequence (DNA): TGCGCCACCCCAGCGGGAGAGTCGGGGGAGCTGTTTTTT. Protein sequence: CATPAGESGELFF.

This clonotype was seen at least ten times. The rearrangement links TRBV29-1 to TRBJ1-5; a weak D match, TRBD1 (5 bases). The CDR3 length is 13 residues. The V and J ends lost 6 bases and 3 bases respectively, with 12 bases between them. In germline, CDR1 is SQVTM, CDR2 ANQGSEA. CDR3 sequence reads: CSVETENNQPQHF. The CDR3 region has the DNA TGCAGCGTCGAGACAGAAAACAATCAGCCCCAGCATTTT.

This clonotype has just a few counts. The V call is TRBV6-1, the J call TRBJ2-1; D is perhaps TRBD1 (8 bases). The CDR3 extends over 16 amino acids. Germline V lookup: CDR1 MNHNS, CDR2 SASEGT. V was trimmed by 5 bases and J by 1 base, leaving 15 bases between them. The CDR3 DNA sequence: TGTGCCAGCAGTCGACAGGGGCGGGGGTCCTACAATGAGCAGTTCTTC. Translated, it gives CASSRQGRGSYNEQFF.

This clonotype was counted between two and nine times. CDR3 coding DNA: TGTGCCAGCAGTTTAACCCGGACAGAGCTCGGAAACACCATATATTTT. This codes for CASSLTRTELGNTIYF. This chain joins TRBV12-3 or TRBV12-4 and TRBJ1-3; the D gene is possibly TRBD1 (6 bases). Trimming left V 2 bases short and J 4 bases short, with 15 bases between. The CDR3 consists of 16 residues.

The chain recombines TRBV12-3 or TRBV12-4 with TRBJ2-2; D gene uncertain. Trimming shortened V by 3 bases and J by 8 bases, and 7 bases separated the two germline ends. The CDR3 length is 12 residues. CDR3 bases: TGTGCCAGCAGTTTTTTGGCTGGGGAGCTGTTTTTT. It translates to CASSFLAGELFF.

The sample holds many counts of this clonotype. The V and J genes are TRBV12-3 or TRBV12-4 and TRBJ2-7, with 11 bases matching TRBD1. This CDR3 contains 15 residues. Trimming at V came to 6 bases and at J to 3 bases, leaving 7 bases not matched to a gene. The CDR3, as DNA: TGTGCCAGCAGCCCCCAGGGACAGGGGGACTACGAGCAGTACTTC. Translating gives CASSPQGQGDYEQYF.

The gene calls are TRBV11-2 and TRBJ2-1; a possible D gene is TRBD2 (5 bases). The CDR3 loop spans 12 amino acids. V lost 3 bases and J lost 8, with 8 bases in between. Germline CDR1 is SGHAT and CDR2 is FQNNGV. CDR3 DNA: TGTGCCAGCAGCTTCGGAGGCGATGAGCAGTTCTTC. Translated: CASSFGGDEQFF.

The chain recombines TRBV7-2 with TRBJ2-3, with unresolved D. V lost 5 bases to trimming and J lost 4 bases, with 10 bases between them. This CDR3 comprises 13 residues. Germline CDR1 and CDR2: SGHTA and FQGNSA. The CDR3 is CASSITPPDTQYF. As DNA, the CDR3 is TGTGCCAGCAGCATAACCCCGCCAGATACGCAGTATTTT.

The J gene is TRBJ2-3, the V gene TRBV20-1, with a weak D call TRBD2 (5 bases). This CDR3 comprises 19 residues. Deletions cut 0 bases from V and 5 bases from J, with 27 bases between. Germline CDR1 reads DFQATT; CDR2 reads SNEGSKA (reference sequence). Here the CDR3 reads CSARDLRGPVTVWGDTQYF. Here the CDR3 DNA reads TGCAGTGCTAGAGACCTCAGAGGGCCCGTGACGGTTTGGGGAGATACGCAGTATTTT.